The clone carrying this T cell receptor beta chain has a handful of counts. Its target is not known. The data were taken from a study of response to subunit inactivated influenza vaccine. Findings of the study overall: Seasonal influenza vaccination, on each occasion, was suggested by the authors to recruit few new T cells.

MiXCR, run by TCRdb on the RT-PCR reads, gives a single entry per CDR3 protein. The table has 540,000 or so distinct CDR3 sequences, about an eighth seen once. This CDR3 is built from 14 residues. V dropped 6 bases and J dropped 3; count of bases not matched to a gene: 9. CDR1 is SQVTM, CDR2 ANQGSEA, per germline. This chain uses TRBV29-1 with TRBJ2-3; 7 nucleotides match TRBD2. The source is a man in his fifties or sixties who received an inactivated influenza vaccine. The sample was PBMCs from blood, taken roughly 46 days after vaccination. The CDR3 protein is CSVERGPATDTQYF. The CDR3 coding sequence is TGCAGCGTCGAGCGGGGCCCGGCGACAGATACGCAGTATTTT.